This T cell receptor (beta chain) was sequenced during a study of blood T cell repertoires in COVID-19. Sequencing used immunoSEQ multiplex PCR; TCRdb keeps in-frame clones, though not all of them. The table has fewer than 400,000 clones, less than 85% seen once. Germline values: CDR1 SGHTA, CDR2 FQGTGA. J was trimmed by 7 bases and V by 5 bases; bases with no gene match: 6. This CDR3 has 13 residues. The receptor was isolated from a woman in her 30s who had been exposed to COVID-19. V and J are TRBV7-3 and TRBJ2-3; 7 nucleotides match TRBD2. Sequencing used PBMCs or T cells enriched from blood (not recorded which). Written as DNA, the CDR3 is TGTGCCAGCAGCGCCCTAGCGGAGAATACGCAGTATTTT. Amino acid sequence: CASSALAENTQYF.